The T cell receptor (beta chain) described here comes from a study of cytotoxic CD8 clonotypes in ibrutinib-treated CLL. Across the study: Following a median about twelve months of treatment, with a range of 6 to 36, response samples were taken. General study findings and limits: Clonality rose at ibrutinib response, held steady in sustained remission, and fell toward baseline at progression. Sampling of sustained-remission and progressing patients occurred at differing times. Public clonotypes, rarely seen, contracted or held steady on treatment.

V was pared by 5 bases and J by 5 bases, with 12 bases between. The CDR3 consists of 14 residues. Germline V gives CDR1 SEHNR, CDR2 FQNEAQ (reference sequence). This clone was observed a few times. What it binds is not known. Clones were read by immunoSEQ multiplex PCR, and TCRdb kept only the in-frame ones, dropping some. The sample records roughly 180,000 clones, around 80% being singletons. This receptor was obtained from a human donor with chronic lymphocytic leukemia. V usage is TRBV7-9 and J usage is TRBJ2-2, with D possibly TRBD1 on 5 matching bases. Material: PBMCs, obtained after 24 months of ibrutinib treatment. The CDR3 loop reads CASSPRTPTGELFF. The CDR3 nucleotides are TGTGCCAGCAGCCCCAGGACACCAACCGGGGAGCTGTTTTTT.